Listed below are T cell receptor beta chains from one sample, sequenced in a study of blood T cell repertoires in COVID-19. The repertoire was sequenced with immunoSEQ multiplex PCR; TCRdb's copy has only in-frame clones and lacks some. The sample lists around 160,000 clones; around 83% were seen once. Input material: PBMCs or T cells enriched from blood (not recorded which). The origin of the receptors is a woman between 50 and 59 years old who had been exposed to COVID-19. Each CDR3 is given with its conserved first and last residue. Fields, in order: J gene, D gene, V gene, clone size, CDR3 protein, CDR3 DNA. D genes are given only for firm matches. Only some rows state a clone size, as once, few, many or a class for expanded clones.

>TRBJ2-3|-|TRBV29-1|-
CSVVTRADTQYF
TGCAGCGTCGTCACCAGGGCCGATACGCAGTATTTT
>TRBJ2-4|-|TRBV11-2|once
CASSLPSGGRAKNIQYF
TGTGCCAGCAGCTTGCCCTCCGGGGGGCGCGCCAAAAACATTCAGTACTTC
>TRBJ1-2|TRBD1|TRBV5-8|-
CASSLTGALDGYTF
TGTGCCAGCAGCCTGACAGGGGCGCTGGATGGCTACACCTTC
>TRBJ1-5|-|TRBV19|-
CASSIMSGNQPQHF
TGTGCCAGTAGTATAATGTCGGGTAATCAGCCCCAGCATTTT
>TRBJ1-1|TRBD1|TRBV7-6|many
CASSPTGQGMNTEAFF
TGTGCCAGCAGCCCCACGGGACAGGGGATGAACACTGAAGCTTTCTTT
>TRBJ2-5|TRBD2|TRBV7-3|-
CASSPTGLAGATQETQYF
TGTGCCAGCAGCCCTACGGGCCTAGCGGGGGCCACACAAGAGACCCAGTACTTC
>TRBJ2-5|-|TRBV4-1|-
CASSQVFGTQETQYF
TGCGCCAGCAGCCAAGTATTTGGGACTCAAGAGACCCAGTACTTC
>TRBJ2-3|-|TRBV25-1|-
CASSEWATTDTQYF
TGTGCCAGCAGTGAATGGGCCACCACAGATACGCAGTATTTT
>TRBJ1-4|TRBD1|TRBV27|-
CASSVTRGLEKLFF
TGTGCCAGCTCAGTTACCAGGGGGCTTGAAAAACTGTTTTTT
>TRBJ2-6|TRBD1|TRBV14|-
CASSFRPGTGAGANVLTF
TGTGCCAGCAGCTTCCGTCCCGGGACAGGGGCCGGGGCCAACGTCCTGACTTTC
>TRBJ2-7|TRBD1|TRBV19|-
CASRLTGTGYEQYF
TGTGCCAGCAGACTCACCGGGACAGGCTACGAGCAGTACTTC
>TRBJ1-1|TRBD1|TRBV19|-
CASSRATGLGSTEAFF
TGTGCCAGTAGTCGGGCGACAGGGCTGGGTAGCACTGAAGCTTTCTTT
>TRBJ2-5|TRBD2|TRBV6-2/TRBV6-3|-
CASSYQRGNWVQETQYF
TGTGCCAGCAGTTACCAGCGGGGGAACTGGGTGCAAGAGACCCAGTACTTC
>TRBJ2-3|-|TRBV27|-
CASSPGISYGTDTQYF
TGTGCCAGCAGCCCAGGGATCTCTTATGGCACAGATACGCAGTATTTT
>TRBJ1-1|-|TRBV5-1|-
CASSLAPGTEAFF
TGCGCCAGCAGCTTGGCTCCCGGGACTGAAGCTTTCTTT
>TRBJ1-3|-|TRBV5-4|-
CASSSEISGNTIYF
TGTGCCAGCAGCTCCGAGATCTCTGGAAACACCATATATTTT
>TRBJ1-4|-|TRBV19|-
CASSIQPGLGEKLFF
TGTGCCAGTAGTATACAGCCAGGACTGGGTGAAAAACTGTTTTTT
>TRBJ2-7|TRBD1|TRBV7-2|-
CASSSDRSSYEQYF
TGTGCCAGCAGCTCGGACAGGTCTTCCTACGAGCAGTACTTC
>TRBJ2-7|-|TRBV11-2|-
CASSLFPDNYEQYF
TGTGCCAGCAGCTTATTTCCGGACAACTACGAGCAGTACTTC
>TRBJ1-1|TRBD1|TRBV2|-
CATRGALNTEAFF
TGTGCCACCAGGGGGGCATTGAACACTGAAGCTTTCTTT
>TRBJ2-7|-|TRBV7-2|-
CASSPQNEQYF
TGTGCCAGCAGCCCCCAGAACGAGCAGTACTTC
>TRBJ1-3|-|TRBV6-2/TRBV6-3|-
CASSYAGGNTIYF
TGTGCCAGCAGTTACGCCGGGGGAAACACCATATATTTT
>TRBJ2-5|TRBD1|TRBV5-8|few
CASSLGTDRDQETQYF
TGTGCCAGCAGCTTGGGGACTGACAGGGATCAAGAGACCCAGTACTTC
>TRBJ1-4|-|TRBV4-1|-
CASSQAEKLFF
TGCGCCAGCAGCCAAGCGGAAAAACTGTTTTTT
>TRBJ2-7|TRBD1|TRBV11-2|once
CASSPHFGQGSVYEQYF
TGTGCCAGCAGCCCCCACTTCGGACAGGGGAGCGTCTACGAGCAGTACTTC
>TRBJ1-5|-|TRBV6-5|-
CASSPRGGIFQPQHF
TGTGCCAGCAGCCCCCGTGGGGGGATTTTTCAGCCCCAGCATTTT
>TRBJ2-1|TRBD2|TRBV5-4|-
CASHGSSGGARNNEQFF
TGTGCCAGCCACGGGTCTAGCGGGGGGGCAAGAAACAATGAGCAGTTCTTC
>TRBJ2-1|TRBD1|TRBV7-6|-
CASSFLPGQGSYNEQFF
TGTGCCAGCAGCTTTCTCCCGGGACAGGGGTCCTACAATGAGCAGTTCTTC
>TRBJ2-1|TRBD2|TRBV27|-
CASSEFSGGASYNEQFF
TGTGCCAGCAGTGAGTTTAGCGGGGGGGCCTCCTACAATGAGCAGTTCTTC
>TRBJ2-4|-|TRBV7-8|-
CASSRAKVRSKNIQYF
TGTGCCAGCAGCCGAGCCAAAGTGAGGAGCAAAAACATTCAGTACTTC
>TRBJ1-1|TRBD1|TRBV29-1|-
CSVQTWGTGGSGEAFF
TGCAGCGTGCAAACCTGGGGGACAGGGGGCAGTGGTGAAGCTTTCTTT
>TRBJ2-7|-|TRBV12-3/TRBV12-4|many
CASSVGANEQYF
TGTGCCAGCAGTGTAGGGGCTAACGAGCAGTACTTC
>TRBJ1-1|-|TRBV5-1|-
CASSLESDTNTEAFF
TGCGCCAGCAGCTTGGAGTCGGACACAAACACTGAAGCTTTCTTT
>TRBJ1-4|TRBD1|TRBV6-5|-
CASRPGTGREKLFF
TGTGCCAGCAGGCCCGGGACAGGCCGTGAAAAACTGTTTTTT
>TRBJ1-4|TRBD1|TRBV7-9|-
CASSFPPGQLNEKLFF
TGTGCCAGCAGCTTCCCTCCGGGACAGCTTAATGAAAAACTGTTTTTT
>TRBJ1-2|TRBD1|TRBV2|-
CASSRDLTGGAYGYTF
TGTGCCAGCAGTCGTGACCTGACAGGGGGCGCCTATGGCTACACCTTC
>TRBJ1-1|-|TRBV19|few
CASNFGDTEAFF
TGTGCCAGTAATTTCGGGGACACTGAAGCTTTCTTT
>TRBJ1-2|-|TRBV6-5|-
CASSYSAGPYYGYTF
TGTGCCAGCAGTTACTCAGCAGGCCCCTATTACGGCTACACCTTC
>TRBJ1-5|TRBD1|TRBV6-5|once
CASSYFQGASNQPQHF
TGTGCCAGCAGTTACTTCCAGGGGGCCTCCAATCAGCCCCAGCATTTT
>TRBJ1-2|-|TRBV7-3|once
CAQEQGYGYTF
TGTGCCCAGGAGCAGGGCTATGGCTACACCTTC
>TRBJ1-3|-|TRBV7-2|few
CASSLVAVGNTIYF
TGTGCCAGCAGCTTAGTGGCGGTTGGAAACACCATATATTTT
>TRBJ1-5|TRBD1|TRBV24-1|-
CATQAGGAGGNQPQHF
TGTGCCACCCAGGCAGGGGGTGCGGGTGGCAATCAGCCCCAGCATTTT
>TRBJ1-5|TRBD1|TRBV20-1|-
CSASTEGGAGQPQHF
TGCAGTGCTAGTACGGAAGGGGGCGCGGGTCAGCCCCAGCATTTT
>TRBJ2-1|TRBD1|TRBV19|-
CASSGWTGYNEQFF
TGTGCCAGTAGTGGATGGACAGGGTACAATGAGCAGTTCTTC
>TRBJ2-7|TRBD1|TRBV5-1|-
CASSRSGGSYEQYF
TGCGCCAGCAGCCGTTCAGGGGGCTCATACGAGCAGTACTTC
>TRBJ1-2|-|TRBV7-9|-
CASSPDSHGYTF
TGTGCCAGCAGCCCTGACAGTCATGGCTACACCTTC
>TRBJ2-7|TRBD1|TRBV19|-
CASNRLGQGIYEQYF
TGTGCCAGTAATCGTCTGGGACAGGGGATCTACGAGCAGTACTTC
>TRBJ2-3|TRBD1|TRBV5-1|-
CASSLGGTGGTDTQYF
TGCGCCAGCAGCTTGGGTGGGACAGGTGGCACAGATACGCAGTATTTT
>TRBJ1-2|-|TRBV29-1|-
CSVGLDTYGYTF
TGCAGCGTTGGGTTGGACACCTATGGCTACACCTTC